The 14 T cell receptor beta chains given below trace back to one sample, sequenced in a study of shared clonotypes between healthy human individuals. Data came from immunoSEQ multiplex PCR; TCRdb stores just in-frame clones and leaves some out. The data hold roughly 1 million clones, with approximately 72% observed a single time. The sample taken for sequencing was memory CD4+ T cells sorted from blood. Subset in this sample: CD45RA-negative fraction. The receptors derive from a man between 18 and 29 years old in good health.

The chain has TRBV5-1 and TRBJ2-7, with 9 bases that match TRBD1. The V gene's germline CDR1 is SGHRS and CDR2 YFSETQ. This CDR3 has 11 amino acids. In nucleotides, the CDR3 is TGCGCCAGCAGCTTGCGGGACAGGGTAGGGGTC. Encoded protein: CASSLRDRVGV.

This chain joins TRBV5-1 and TRBJ2-1; 10 nucleotides match TRBD1. CDR1 SGHRS and CDR2 YFSETQ come from the germline V gene. V lost 2 bases, J lost 8 bases, and 7 bases stayed unmatched. This CDR3 is built from 15 residues. CDR3 protein: CASSLRTGGRDEQFF. The CDR3 region has the DNA TGCGCCAGCAGCTTACGGACAGGGGGGCGAGATGAGCAGTTCTTC.

This chain connects TRBV5-6 to TRBJ2-7; the D call may be TRBD1 or TRBD2 (5 bases each). The V end lost 4 bases, the J end lost 3 bases, and 17 bases lay between the germline ends. This CDR3 is built from 15 residues. Looked up from germline, CDR1 is SGHDT and CDR2 is YYEEEE. The CDR3 loop is CASSVPGRLNYEQYF. DNA for the CDR3: TGTGCCAGCAGCGTCCCGGGACGACTGAACTACGAGCAGTACTTC.

The chain uses TRBV9 and TRBJ1-6; D is unclear. Germline CDR1 is SGDLS and CDR2 is YYNGEE. V lost 5 bases, J lost 5 bases, and 11 bases lay in between. The CDR3 covers 14 residues. DNA for the CDR3: TGTGCCAGCAGTGACGACACGAATAATTCACCCCTCCACTTT. Its protein product is CASSDDTNNSPLHF.

This chain links TRBV2 with TRBJ2-2, with TRBD2 as a possible D gene (6 bases). This CDR3 has 11 amino acids. V was clipped by 8 bases and J by 6 bases, with 7 bases between them. Germline loops: CDR1 SNHLY, CDR2 FYNNEI. In DNA form, the CDR3 reads TGTGCCAGCGGCGGGGCCGGGGAGCTGTTTTTT. It yields the protein CASGGAGELFF. Full variable domain (remainder filled in from reference TRBV2 and TRBJ2-2): EPEVTQTPSHQVTQMGQEVILRCVPISNHLYFYWYRQILGQKVEFLVSFYNNEISEKSEIFDDQFSVERPDGSNFTLKIRSTKLEDSAMYFCASGGAGELFFGEGSRLTVL.

V usage is TRBV11-2 and J usage is TRBJ2-3; 8 bases match TRBD2. Germline CDR1 reads SGHAT; CDR2 reads FQNNGV. The ends lost 0 bases at V and 3 bases at J; junction bases unmatched: 14. The CDR3 consists of 19 residues. The CDR3 spells CASSLDDRGGRTPTDTQYF. Here the CDR3 DNA reads TGTGCCAGCAGCTTAGATGATCGGGGGGGGCGTACCCCTACAGATACGCAGTATTTT.

The rearrangement joins TRBV4-3 to TRBJ1-2; D gene ambiguous. The ends were cut back, 3 bases at V and 10 bases at J, with 24 bases in the middle. The CDR3 sequence is 16 residues long. Germline V CDR1 and CDR2: LGHNA, YSLEER. This chain's CDR3 is CASSQDYEVPRSIYTF. DNA for the CDR3: TGCGCCAGCAGCCAGGATTATGAGGTGCCTCGATCGATCTACACCTTC.

The gene calls are TRBV5-6 and TRBJ2-7, with 10 positions matching TRBD2. Germline V gene data show CDR1 as SGHDT and CDR2 as YYEEEE. CDR3 length equals 13 residues. Trimming took 6 bases from V and 3 from J; bases not matched to a gene: 3. The CDR3 spells CASILAGDYEQYF. The CDR3 DNA is TGTGCCAGCATTCTAGCGGGGGACTACGAGCAGTACTTC.

The CDR3: CASSTRPGGSETQYF. CDR3 sequence (DNA): TGCGCCAGCAGCACACGACCGGGGGGTAGTGAGACCCAGTACTTC. The V and J genes are TRBV5-1 and TRBJ2-5; 7 bases line up with TRBD2. The CDR3 has 15 residues. With 4 bases clipped from V and 5 bases from J, the junction kept 11 bases outside the gene matches. Germline V gene sequence: CDR1 SGHRS, CDR2 YFSETQ. Together with reference TRBV5-1 and TRBJ2-5, the CDR3 gives the full variable domain: KAGVTQTPRYLIKTRGQQVTLSCSPISGHRSVSWYQQTPGQGLQFLFEYFSETQRNKGNFPGRFSGRQFSNSRSEMNVSTLELGDSALYLCASSTRPGGSETQYFGPGTRLLVL.

The rearrangement links TRBV28 to TRBJ1-5; 12 nucleotides line up with TRBD1. J lost 4 bases, V lost 4 bases, and 8 bases had no gene match. Germline CDR1 MDHEN, CDR2 SYDVKM. This CDR3 is built from 17 residues. The CDR3 here is CASSSLGQGAGNQPQHF. In DNA, the CDR3 is TGTGCCAGCAGTTCCCTGGGACAGGGGGCTGGGAATCAGCCCCAGCATTTT.

The gene calls are TRBV18 and TRBJ1-5, with 9 bases aligning to TRBD1. The CDR3 extends over 15 amino acids. Germline values: CDR1 KGHSH, CDR2 LQKENI. V shed 3 bases and J 5 bases; nucleotides not matched to a gene: 5. The DNA of the CDR3 is TGTGCCAGCTCACCGACAGGGGGAAGGGATCAGCCCCAGCATTTT. Translation: CASSPTGGRDQPQHF. The whole variable domain, remainder taken from reference TRBV18 and TRBJ1-5, is NAGVMQNPRHLVRRRGQEARLRCSPMKGHSHVYWYRQLPEEGLKFMVYLQKENIIDESGMPKERFSAEFPKEGPSILRIQQVVRGDSAAYFCASSPTGGRDQPQHFGDGTRLSIL.

The V call is TRBV2, the J call TRBJ2-5; D is ambiguous. The J call is doubtful: the DNA matches TRBJ2-7 better. Germline CDR1 is SNHLY and CDR2 is FYNNEI. This CDR3 is built from 12 residues. The CDR3 loop is CASSFRGDEQYF. CDR3 in DNA: TGTGCCAGCAGTTTCCGAGGTGACGAGCAGTACTTC.

The V gene is TRBV19, the J gene TRBJ2-3; 10 nucleotides line up with TRBD2. The V segment lost 6 bases and the J segment 0 bases; nucleotides outside the gene matches: 3. This CDR3 has 15 amino acids. Germline assignment: CDR1 LNHDA and CDR2 SQIVND (reference sequence). The CDR3 here is CASRRTSGSTDTQYF. The CDR3 bases are TGTGCCAGTAGGCGGACTAGCGGTAGCACAGATACGCAGTATTTT. The full variable domain, rest sourced from reference TRBV19 and TRBJ2-3, is DGGITQSPKYLFRKEGQNVTLSCEQNLNHDAMYWYRQDPGQGLRLIYYSQIVNDFQKGDIAEGYSVSREKKESFPLTVTSAQKNPTAFYLCASRRTSGSTDTQYFGPGTRLTVL.

This clone was counted only a few times. The chain combines TRBV19 with TRBJ2-4; D is possibly TRBD1 (6 bases). The V end lost 7 bases, the J end lost 0 bases, and 16 bases lay between the germline ends. The germline V gene has CDR1 LNHDA and CDR2 SQIVND (reference sequence). This CDR3 region has 16 residues. CDR3 bases: TGTGCCAGTAAGGACAGACACCAGCTAGCCAAAAACATTCAGTACTTC. This codes for CASKDRHQLAKNIQYF.